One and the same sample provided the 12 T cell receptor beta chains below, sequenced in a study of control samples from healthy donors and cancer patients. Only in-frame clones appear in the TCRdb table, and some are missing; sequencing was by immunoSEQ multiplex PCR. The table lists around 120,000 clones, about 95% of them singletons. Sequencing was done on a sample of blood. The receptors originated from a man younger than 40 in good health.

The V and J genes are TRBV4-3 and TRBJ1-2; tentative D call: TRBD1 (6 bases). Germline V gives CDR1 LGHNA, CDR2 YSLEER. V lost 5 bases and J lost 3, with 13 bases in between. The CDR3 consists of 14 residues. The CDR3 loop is CASSEIRGDYGYTF. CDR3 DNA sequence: TGCGCCAGCAGCGAAATCAGGGGTGACTATGGCTACACCTTC.

The CDR3 DNA follows: TGTGCCAGCAGCCAGGGTTATCGGGAGACCCAGTACTTC. Translation: CASSQGYRETQYF. The rearrangement joins TRBV3-1 (or the pseudogene TRBV3-2) to TRBJ2-5; D ambiguous. The CDR3 extends over 13 amino acids. Germline-derived CDR1 and CDR2 are LGHDT and YNNKEL (reference sequence). The germline V and J ends were trimmed by 3 bases and 5 bases, with 10 bases remaining between them.

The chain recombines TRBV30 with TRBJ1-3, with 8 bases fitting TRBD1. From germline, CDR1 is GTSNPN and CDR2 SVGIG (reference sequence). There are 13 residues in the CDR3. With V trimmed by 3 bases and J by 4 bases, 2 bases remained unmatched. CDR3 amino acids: CAWSRDRGNTIYF. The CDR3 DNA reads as TGTGCCTGGAGCCGGGACAGGGGAAACACCATATATTTT.

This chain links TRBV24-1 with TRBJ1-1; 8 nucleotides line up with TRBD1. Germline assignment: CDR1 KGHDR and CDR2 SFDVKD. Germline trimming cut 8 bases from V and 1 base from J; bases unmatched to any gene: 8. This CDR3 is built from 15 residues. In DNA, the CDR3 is TGTGCCACCATATACTCGGACAGGGAGAACACTGAAGCTTTCTTT. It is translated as CATIYSDRENTEAFF.

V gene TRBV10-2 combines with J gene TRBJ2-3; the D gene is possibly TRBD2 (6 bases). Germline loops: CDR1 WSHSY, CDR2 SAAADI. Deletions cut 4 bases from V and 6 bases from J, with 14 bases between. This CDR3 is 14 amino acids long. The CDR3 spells CASSALGLTDTQYF. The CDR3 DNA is TGCGCCAGCAGTGCTTTGGGACTTACGGATACGCAGTATTTT.

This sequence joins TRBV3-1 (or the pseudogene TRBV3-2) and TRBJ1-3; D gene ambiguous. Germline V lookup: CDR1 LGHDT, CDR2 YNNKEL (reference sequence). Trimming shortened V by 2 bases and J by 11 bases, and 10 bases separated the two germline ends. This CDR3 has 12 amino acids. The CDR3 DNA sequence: TGTGCCAGCAGCCAAACCGGGTTCGCCATATATTTT. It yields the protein CASSQTGFAIYF.

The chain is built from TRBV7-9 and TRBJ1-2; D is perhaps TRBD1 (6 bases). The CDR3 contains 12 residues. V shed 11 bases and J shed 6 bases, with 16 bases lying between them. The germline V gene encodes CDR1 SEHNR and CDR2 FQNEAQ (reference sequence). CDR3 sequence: CAADGGPDGYTF. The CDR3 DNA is TGTGCCGCAGATGGGGGGCCGGATGGCTACACCTTC.

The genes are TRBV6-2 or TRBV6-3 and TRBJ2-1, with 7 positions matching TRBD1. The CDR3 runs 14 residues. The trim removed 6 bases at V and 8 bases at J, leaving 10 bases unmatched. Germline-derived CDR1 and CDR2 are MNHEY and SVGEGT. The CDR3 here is CASSRTGERDEQFF. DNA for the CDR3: TGTGCCAGCAGCCGGACAGGCGAGAGGGATGAGCAGTTCTTC.

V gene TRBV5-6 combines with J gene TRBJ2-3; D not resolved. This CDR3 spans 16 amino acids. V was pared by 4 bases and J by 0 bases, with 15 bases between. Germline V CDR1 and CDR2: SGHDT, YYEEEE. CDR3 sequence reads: CASSLRSHASTDTQYF. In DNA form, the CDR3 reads TGTGCCAGCAGCCTCCGGTCGCACGCTAGCACAGATACGCAGTATTTT.

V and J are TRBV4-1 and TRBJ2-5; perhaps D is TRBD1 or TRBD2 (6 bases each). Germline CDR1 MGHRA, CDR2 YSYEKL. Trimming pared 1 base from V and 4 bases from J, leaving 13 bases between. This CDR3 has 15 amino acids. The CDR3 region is CASSQGQGRRETQYF. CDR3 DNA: TGCGCCAGCAGCCAAGGTCAGGGGAGGCGAGAGACCCAGTACTTC.

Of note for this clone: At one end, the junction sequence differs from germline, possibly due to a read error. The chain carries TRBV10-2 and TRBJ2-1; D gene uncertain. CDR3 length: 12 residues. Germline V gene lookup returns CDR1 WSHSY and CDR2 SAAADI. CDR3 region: CASREYNNEQFF. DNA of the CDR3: TGCGCCAGCAGGGAGTACAACAATGAGCAGTTCTTC.

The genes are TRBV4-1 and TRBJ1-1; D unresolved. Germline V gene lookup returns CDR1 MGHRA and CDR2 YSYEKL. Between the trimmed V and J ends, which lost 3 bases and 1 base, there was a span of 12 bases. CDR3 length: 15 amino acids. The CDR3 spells CASSHPGPPNTEAFF. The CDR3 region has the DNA TGCGCCAGCAGCCACCCCGGACCGCCGAACACTGAAGCTTTCTTT.